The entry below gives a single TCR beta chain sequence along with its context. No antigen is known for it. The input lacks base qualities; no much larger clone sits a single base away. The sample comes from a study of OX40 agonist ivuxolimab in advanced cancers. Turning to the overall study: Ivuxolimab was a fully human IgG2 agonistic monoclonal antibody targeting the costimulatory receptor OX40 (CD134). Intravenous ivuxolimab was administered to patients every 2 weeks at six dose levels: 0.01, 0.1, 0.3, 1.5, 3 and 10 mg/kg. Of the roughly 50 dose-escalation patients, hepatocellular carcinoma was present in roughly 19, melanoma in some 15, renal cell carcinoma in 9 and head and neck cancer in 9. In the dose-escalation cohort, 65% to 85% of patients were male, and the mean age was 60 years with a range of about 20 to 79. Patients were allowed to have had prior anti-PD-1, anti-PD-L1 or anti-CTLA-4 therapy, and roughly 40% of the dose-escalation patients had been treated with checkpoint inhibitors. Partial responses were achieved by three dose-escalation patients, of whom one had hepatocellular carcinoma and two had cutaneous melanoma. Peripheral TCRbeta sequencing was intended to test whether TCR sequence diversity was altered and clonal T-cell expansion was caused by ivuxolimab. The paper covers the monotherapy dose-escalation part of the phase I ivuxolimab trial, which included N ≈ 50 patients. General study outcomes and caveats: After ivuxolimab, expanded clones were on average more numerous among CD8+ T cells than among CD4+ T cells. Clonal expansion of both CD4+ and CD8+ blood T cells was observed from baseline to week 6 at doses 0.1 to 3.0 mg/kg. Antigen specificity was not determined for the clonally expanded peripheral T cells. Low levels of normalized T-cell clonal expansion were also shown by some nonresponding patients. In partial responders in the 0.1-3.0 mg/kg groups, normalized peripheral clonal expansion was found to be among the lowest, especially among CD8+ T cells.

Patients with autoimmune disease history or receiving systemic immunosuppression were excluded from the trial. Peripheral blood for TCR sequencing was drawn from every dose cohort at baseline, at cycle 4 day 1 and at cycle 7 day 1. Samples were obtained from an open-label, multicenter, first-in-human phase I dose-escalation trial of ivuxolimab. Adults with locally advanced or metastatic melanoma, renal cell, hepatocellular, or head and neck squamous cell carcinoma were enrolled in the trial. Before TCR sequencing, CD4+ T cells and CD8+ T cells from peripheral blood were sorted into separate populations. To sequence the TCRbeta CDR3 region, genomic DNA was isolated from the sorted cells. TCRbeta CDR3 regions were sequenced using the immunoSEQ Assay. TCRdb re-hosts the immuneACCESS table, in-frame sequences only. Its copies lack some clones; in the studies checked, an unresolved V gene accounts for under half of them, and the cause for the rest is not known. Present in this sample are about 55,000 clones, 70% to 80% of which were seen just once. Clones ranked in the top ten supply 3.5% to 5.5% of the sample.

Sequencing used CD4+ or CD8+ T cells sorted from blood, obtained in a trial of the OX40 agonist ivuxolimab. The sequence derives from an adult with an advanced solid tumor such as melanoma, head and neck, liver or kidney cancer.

This receptor has the CDR3 CAISDGHIQPQHF. The sequenced DNA: TGTGCCATCAGTGATGGGCATATCCAGCCCCAGCATTTT. The rearrangement joined TRBV10-3 to TRBJ1-5; the D gene cannot be named for sure. Including the terminal cysteine and phenylalanine, the CDR3 comprises 13 residues. Kept here is only the CDR3 DNA, which spans 39 bases and is read in frame from base 1. In the germline V gene, CDR1 corresponds to ENHRY and CDR2 to SYGVKD. V sheds 3 bases and J sheds 7 bases, leaving 10 bases between their ends.